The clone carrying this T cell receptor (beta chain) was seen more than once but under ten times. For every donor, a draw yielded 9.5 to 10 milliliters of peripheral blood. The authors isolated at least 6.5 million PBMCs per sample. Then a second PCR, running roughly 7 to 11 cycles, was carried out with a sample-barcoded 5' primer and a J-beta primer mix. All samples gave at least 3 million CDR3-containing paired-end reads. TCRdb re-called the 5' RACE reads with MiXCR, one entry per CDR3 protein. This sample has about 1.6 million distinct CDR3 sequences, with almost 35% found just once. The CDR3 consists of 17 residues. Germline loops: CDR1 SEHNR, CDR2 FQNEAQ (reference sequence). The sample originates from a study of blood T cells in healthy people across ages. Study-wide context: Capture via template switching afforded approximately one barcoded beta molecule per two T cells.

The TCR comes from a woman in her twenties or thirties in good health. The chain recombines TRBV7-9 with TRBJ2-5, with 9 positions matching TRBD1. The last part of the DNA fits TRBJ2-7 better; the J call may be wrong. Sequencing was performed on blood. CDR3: CASSSLKAGTGWDEQYF. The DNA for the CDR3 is TGTGCCAGCAGCTCGCTGAAGGCCGGGACAGGGTGGGACGAGCAGTACTTC.